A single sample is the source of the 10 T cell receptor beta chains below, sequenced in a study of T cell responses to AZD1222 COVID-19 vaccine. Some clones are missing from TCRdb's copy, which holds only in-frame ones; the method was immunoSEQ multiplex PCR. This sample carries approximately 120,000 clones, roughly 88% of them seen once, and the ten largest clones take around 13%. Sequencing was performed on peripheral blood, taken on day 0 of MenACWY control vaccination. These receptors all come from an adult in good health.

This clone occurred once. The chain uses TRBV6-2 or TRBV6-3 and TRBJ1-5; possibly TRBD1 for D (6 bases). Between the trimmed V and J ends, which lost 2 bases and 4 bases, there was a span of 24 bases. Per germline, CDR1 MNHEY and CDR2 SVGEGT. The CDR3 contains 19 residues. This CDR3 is CASSYLRLKDSNPNQPQHF. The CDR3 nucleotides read TGTGCCAGCAGTTACCTCCGACTGAAGGACAGCAACCCTAATCAGCCCCAGCATTTT.

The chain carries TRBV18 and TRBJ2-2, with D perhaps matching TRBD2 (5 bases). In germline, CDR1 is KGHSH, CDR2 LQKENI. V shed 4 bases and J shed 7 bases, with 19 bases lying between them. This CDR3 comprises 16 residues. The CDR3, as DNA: TGTGCCAGCTCACTGGAGGATATCGGGCTGTACGGGGAGCTGTTTTTT. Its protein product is CASSLEDIGLYGELFF.

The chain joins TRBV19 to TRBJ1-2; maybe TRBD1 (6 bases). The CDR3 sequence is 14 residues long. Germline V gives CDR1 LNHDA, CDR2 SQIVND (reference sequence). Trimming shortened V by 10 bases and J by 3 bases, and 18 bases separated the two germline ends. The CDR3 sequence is CATLPRDTYYGYTF. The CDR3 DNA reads TGTGCCACCCTACCCCGGGACACATACTATGGCTACACCTTC.

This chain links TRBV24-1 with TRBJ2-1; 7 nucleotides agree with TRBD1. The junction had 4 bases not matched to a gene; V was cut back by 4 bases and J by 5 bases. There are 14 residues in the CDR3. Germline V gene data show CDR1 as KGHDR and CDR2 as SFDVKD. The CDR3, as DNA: TGTGCCACCAGTGAGACAGGGTCCCACAATGAGCAGTTCTTC. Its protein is CATSETGSHNEQFF.

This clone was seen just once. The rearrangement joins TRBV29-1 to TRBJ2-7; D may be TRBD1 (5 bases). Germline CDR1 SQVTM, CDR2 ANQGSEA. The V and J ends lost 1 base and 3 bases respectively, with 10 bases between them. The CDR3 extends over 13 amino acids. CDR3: CSVEAGSYYEQYF. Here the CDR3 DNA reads TGCAGCGTTGAAGCAGGGTCGTACTACGAGCAGTACTTC.

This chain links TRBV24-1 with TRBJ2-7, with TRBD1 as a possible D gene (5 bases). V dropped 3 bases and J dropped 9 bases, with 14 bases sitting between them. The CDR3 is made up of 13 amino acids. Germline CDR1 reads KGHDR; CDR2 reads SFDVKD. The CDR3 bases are TGTGCCACCAGTGATCGGCAGGGATTCGTGCAGTACTTC. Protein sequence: CATSDRQGFVQYF.

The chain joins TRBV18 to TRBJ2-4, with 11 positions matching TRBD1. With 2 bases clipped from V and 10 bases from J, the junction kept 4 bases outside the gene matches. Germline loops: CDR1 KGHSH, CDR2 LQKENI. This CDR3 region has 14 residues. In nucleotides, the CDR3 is TGTGCCAGCTCACCATCTGGGACAGGGGGGATTCAGTACTTC. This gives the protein CASSPSGTGGIQYF.

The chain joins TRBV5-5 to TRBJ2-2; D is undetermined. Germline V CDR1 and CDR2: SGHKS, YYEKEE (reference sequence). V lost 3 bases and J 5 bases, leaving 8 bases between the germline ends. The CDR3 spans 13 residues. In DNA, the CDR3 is TGTGCCAGCAGCTCTTCAGTGACCGGGGAGCTGTTTTTT. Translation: CASSSSVTGELFF.

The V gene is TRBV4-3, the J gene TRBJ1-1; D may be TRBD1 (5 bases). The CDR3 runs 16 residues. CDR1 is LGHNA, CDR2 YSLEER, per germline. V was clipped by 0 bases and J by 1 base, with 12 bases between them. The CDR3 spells CASSQDYAGGNTEAFF. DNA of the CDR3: TGCGCCAGCAGCCAAGATTACGCCGGGGGGAACACTGAAGCTTTCTTT.

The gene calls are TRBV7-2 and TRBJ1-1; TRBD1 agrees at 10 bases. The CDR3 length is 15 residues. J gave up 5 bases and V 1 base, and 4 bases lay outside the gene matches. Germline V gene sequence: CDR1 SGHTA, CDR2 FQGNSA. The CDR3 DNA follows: TGTGCCAGCAGCTTAGGGGACAGGGGATCGACTGAAGCTTTCTTT. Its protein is CASSLGDRGSTEAFF.